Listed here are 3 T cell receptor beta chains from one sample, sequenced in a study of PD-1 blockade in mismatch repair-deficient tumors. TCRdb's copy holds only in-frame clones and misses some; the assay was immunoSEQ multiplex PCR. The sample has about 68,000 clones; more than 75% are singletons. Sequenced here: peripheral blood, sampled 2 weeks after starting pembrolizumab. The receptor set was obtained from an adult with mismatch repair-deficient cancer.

The CDR3: CASSLRRGREREETQYF. CDR3 nucleotide sequence: TGCGCCAGCAGCTTGCGGCGGGGTAGAGAGCGGGAAGAGACCCAGTACTTC. The chain uses TRBV5-1 and TRBJ2-5, with D perhaps matching TRBD2 (6 bases). Deletions cut 1 base from V and 3 bases from J, with 19 bases between. The germline gives CDR1 SGHRS, CDR2 YFSETQ. The CDR3 length is 17 residues.

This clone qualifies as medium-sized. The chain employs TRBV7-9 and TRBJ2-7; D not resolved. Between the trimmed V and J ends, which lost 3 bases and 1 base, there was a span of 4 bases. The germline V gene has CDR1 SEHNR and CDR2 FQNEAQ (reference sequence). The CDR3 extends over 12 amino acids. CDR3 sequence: CASSFGSYEQYF. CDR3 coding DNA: TGTGCCAGCAGCTTTGGTTCCTACGAGCAGTACTTC. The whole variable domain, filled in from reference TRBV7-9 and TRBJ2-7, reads DTGVSQNPRHKITKRGQNVTFRCDPISEHNRLYWYRQTLGQGPEFLTYFQNEAQLEKSRLLSDRFSAERPKGSFSTLEIQRTEQGDSAMYLCASSFGSYEQYFGPGTRLTVT.

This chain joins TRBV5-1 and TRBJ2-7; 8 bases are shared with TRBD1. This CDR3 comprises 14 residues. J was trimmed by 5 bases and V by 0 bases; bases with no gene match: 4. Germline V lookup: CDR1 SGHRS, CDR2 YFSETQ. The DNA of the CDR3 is TGCGCCAGCAGCTTGGCCAGGGGGCTCCACGAGCAGTACTTC. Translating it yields CASSLARGLHEQYF.